This is a list of T cell receptor beta chains from one sample in a study of blood T cell repertoires in COVID-19. Here immunoSEQ multiplex PCR was the method, and the copy in TCRdb shows in-frame clones only, minus some. The sample includes under 300,000 clones, 88% of them seen just once. Sample: peripheral blood. The receptor set was obtained from a woman in her thirties with acute or convalescent COVID-19. CDR3s include the opening cysteine and the closing phenylalanine or tryptophan. The order of the fields is V gene, clone size, CDR3 protein. Clone size is shown for a subset of rows, as once, few, many or a class of expanded clone.

v_call: TRBV4-3; clone_size: -; cdr3_aa: CASSQGRGLGTEAFF
v_call: TRBV4-2; clone_size: -; cdr3_aa: CASSPHGTLNSPLHF
v_call: TRBV13; clone_size: -; cdr3_aa: CASSLTRVYEQYF
v_call: TRBV21-1; clone_size: -; cdr3_aa: CASSKWLVTGPPCGYTF
v_call: TRBV19; clone_size: few; cdr3_aa: CASSSGQPGANVLTF
v_call: TRBV19; clone_size: -; cdr3_aa: CASTRKDRRNYGYTF
v_call: TRBV6-2/TRBV6-3; clone_size: -; cdr3_aa: CASSRGLAGFAEQFF
v_call: TRBV20-1; clone_size: -; cdr3_aa: CSASGGTGIYDEQYF
v_call: TRBV9; clone_size: -; cdr3_aa: CASSVGATEPFF
v_call: TRBV27; clone_size: -; cdr3_aa: CASSLSGSSYNEQFF
v_call: TRBV7-9; clone_size: -; cdr3_aa: CASSSSGPGQPQHF
v_call: TRBV13; clone_size: -; cdr3_aa: CASSLGPLAGRSASYEQYF
v_call: TRBV18; clone_size: -; cdr3_aa: CASSRSGVLGTEAFF
v_call: TRBV7-2; clone_size: many; cdr3_aa: CASSPTRNTIYF
v_call: TRBV19; clone_size: -; cdr3_aa: CASSIFSRGYKNTEAFF
v_call: TRBV29-1; clone_size: -; cdr3_aa: CSVEGGLAGSYNEQFF
v_call: TRBV6-2/TRBV6-3; clone_size: many; cdr3_aa: CASSYGLAGPDEQFF
v_call: TRBV7-3; clone_size: -; cdr3_aa: CASSSQGTYNEQFF
v_call: TRBV2; clone_size: once; cdr3_aa: CASSEPSSQGVYF
v_call: TRBV13; clone_size: -; cdr3_aa: CASSLEGATNEKLFF
v_call: TRBV11-2; clone_size: -; cdr3_aa: CASSSPRGSGNTIYF
v_call: TRBV7-2; clone_size: -; cdr3_aa: CASSIKQGFTDTQYF
v_call: TRBV12-3/TRBV12-4; clone_size: few; cdr3_aa: CASSLLSNTEAFF
v_call: TRBV7-9; clone_size: -; cdr3_aa: CAGSGAGHSYEQYF
v_call: TRBV5-1; clone_size: -; cdr3_aa: CASSSRLAGNTGTSGSNGDTQYF
v_call: TRBV15; clone_size: -; cdr3_aa: CATSRAGLAGDHEQFF
v_call: TRBV6-5; clone_size: -; cdr3_aa: CASTPFRGSYEQYF
v_call: TRBV27; clone_size: -; cdr3_aa: CASSLSLGGTEAFF
v_call: TRBV6-7; clone_size: -; cdr3_aa: CASSYWDTRYSNQPQHF
v_call: TRBV7-9; clone_size: once; cdr3_aa: CASTTLAYGYTF
v_call: TRBV18; clone_size: -; cdr3_aa: CASSQSGTAETQYF
v_call: TRBV29-1; clone_size: -; cdr3_aa: CSVEVGDRVTGELFF
v_call: TRBV21-1; clone_size: -; cdr3_aa: CASSPTGCCTDTQYF
v_call: TRBV15; clone_size: -; cdr3_aa: CATSSKGLAGGNTQYF
v_call: TRBV6-5; clone_size: -; cdr3_aa: CASSYYAGGPLDTQYF
v_call: TRBV25-1; clone_size: -; cdr3_aa: CASSETGGTGANVLTF
v_call: TRBV24-1; clone_size: -; cdr3_aa: CATSDPNSNQPQHF
v_call: TRBV5-1; clone_size: -; cdr3_aa: CASRLGAGGLISEQYF
v_call: TRBV19; clone_size: -; cdr3_aa: CASRAGGINEQFF